These T cell receptor beta chains were read from a single sample in a study of cytomegalovirus exposure and HLA in healthy donors. Method: immunoSEQ multiplex PCR; TCRdb's copy keeps in-frame clones and lacks some. This table has more than 120,000 clones, approximately 88% appearing once. Sequencing used PBMCs. The receptors were gathered from a man younger than 35 in good health and CMV-seropositive. Each CDR3 is given with its conserved first and last residue. Each record gives: V gene, J gene, CDR3 protein.

TRBV5-1	TRBJ2-5	CASSLEGVVETQYF
TRBV29-1	TRBJ1-2	CSVEGLGADGYTF
TRBV10-3	TRBJ1-1	CAMSPGTEAFF
TRBV19	TRBJ1-4	CASSIRTTNEKLFF
TRBV11-2	TRBJ1-4	CASRSWGRTTNEKLFF
TRBV6-1	TRBJ2-7	CASTLDTGSYEQYF
TRBV5-1	TRBJ1-2	CASGSPGNYGYTF
TRBV6-5	TRBJ1-2	CASSWRTDSNYGYTF
TRBV30	TRBJ2-7	CAWSVHAAYEQYF
TRBV27	TRBJ1-4	CASSLVQTTTNEKLFF
TRBV18	TRBJ1-6	CASSPGEGGNSPLHF
TRBV7-9	TRBJ1-3	CASSLVGVSGNTIYF
TRBV10-3	TRBJ1-2	CAISEPPPGAYGYTF
TRBV30	TRBJ1-2	CAWSASRTGTWGYTF
TRBV19	TRBJ2-3	CASSIYGQHTDTQYF
TRBV9	TRBJ1-5	CASSATGGGNQPQHF
TRBV5-4	TRBJ1-1	CASSSSMNTEAFF
TRBV30	TRBJ1-1	CAWSPLRGTEAFF
TRBV2	TRBJ1-2	CASSRTGANYGYTF
TRBV10-1	TRBJ1-6	CASWNRGNSPLHF
TRBV5-1	TRBJ2-1	CASSLRPSDYNEQFF
TRBV5-1	TRBJ1-2	CASSFGGGNQYGYTF
TRBV5-1	TRBJ2-7	CASSLGDYSYEQYF
TRBV27	TRBJ1-5	CASSRDRANQPQHF
TRBV6-6	TRBJ2-7	CASSYGPLDSYEQYF
TRBV7-9	TRBJ2-7	CASSLGDRGSEQYF
TRBV18	TRBJ1-4	CASSPILPGQGLNEKLFF
TRBV29-1	TRBJ2-3	CSVDVGTDTQYF
TRBV27	TRBJ1-3	CASSPLTQSSGNTIYF
TRBV27	TRBJ2-3	CASSFLGAREDTQYF
TRBV9	TRBJ2-7	CASSAPGQGNNEQYF
TRBV13	TRBJ1-1	CASSHTDRGVTEAFF
TRBV6-6	TRBJ1-5	CATARRVGQPQHF
TRBV28	TRBJ1-1	CASSLTVAREAFF
TRBV6-5	TRBJ1-2	CASSYGQASFKGYTF
TRBV7-8	TRBJ1-5	CASSFWTGDNQPQHF